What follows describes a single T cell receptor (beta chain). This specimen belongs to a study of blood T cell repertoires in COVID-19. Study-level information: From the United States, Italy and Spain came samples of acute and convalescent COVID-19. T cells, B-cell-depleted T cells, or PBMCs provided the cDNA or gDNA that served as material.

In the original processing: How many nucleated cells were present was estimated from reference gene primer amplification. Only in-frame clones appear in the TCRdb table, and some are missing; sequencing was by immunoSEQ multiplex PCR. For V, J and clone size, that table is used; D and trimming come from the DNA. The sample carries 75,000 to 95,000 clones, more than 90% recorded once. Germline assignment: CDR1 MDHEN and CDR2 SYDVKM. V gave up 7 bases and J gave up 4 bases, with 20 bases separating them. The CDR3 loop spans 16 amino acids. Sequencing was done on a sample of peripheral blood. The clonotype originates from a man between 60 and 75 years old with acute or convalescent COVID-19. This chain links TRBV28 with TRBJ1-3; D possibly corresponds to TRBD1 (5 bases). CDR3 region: CASNGFRAGGGNTIYF. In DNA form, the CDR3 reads TGTGCCAGCAATGGATTCAGGGCCGGGGGAGGAAACACCATATATTTT.